The 15 T cell receptor beta chains below come from one sample, sequenced in a study of blood T cells in healthy people across ages. A sample-barcoded 5' primer and a J-beta primer mix were used in a second PCR of roughly 6 to 12 cycles. MiXCR was run by TCRdb on the 5' RACE reads, yielding one entry per CDR3 protein. Of some 1.8 million distinct CDR3 sequences in the sample, 35% to 50% were seen once. Sequenced input: blood. These receptors originate from a human donor in good health.

This chain connects TRBV18 to TRBJ2-1; TRBD1 matches 8 bases. This CDR3 spans 15 amino acids. J gave up 5 bases and V 5 bases, and 8 bases lay outside the gene matches. Germline CDR1 reads KGHSH; CDR2 reads LQKENI. The CDR3 DNA follows: TGTGCCAGCTCAAGGACAGGGCGCGGAGACAATGAGCAGTTCTTC. It translates to CASSRTGRGDNEQFF.

This clonotype occurred a few times. The V gene is TRBV7-2, the J gene TRBJ2-5; 7 bases agree with TRBD1. The J call may not be correct, given that the DNA end is closer to TRBJ2-7. CDR1 and CDR2 (germline): SGHTA, FQGNSA. The CDR3 runs 16 residues. CDR3 protein: CASSLPFNRGVYEQYF. The CDR3 DNA reads as TGTGCCAGCAGCTTACCGTTCAACAGGGGAGTTTACGAGCAGTACTTC.

The chain uses TRBV27 and TRBJ1-2; D is ambiguous. The CDR3 is 14 residues long. Trimming took 6 bases from V and 2 from J, leaving 13 bases between them. Germline CDR1 and CDR2: MNHEY and SMNVEV (reference sequence). The CDR3 coding sequence is TGTGCCAGCAGGCCCCGGAGGACGAACTATGGCTACACCTTC. Its translation is CASRPRRTNYGYTF.

This clonotype was observed a few times. The gene calls are TRBV9 and TRBJ2-3; maybe TRBD2 (6 bases). Germline assignment: CDR1 SGDLS and CDR2 YYNGEE. Trimming shortened V by 0 bases and J by 5 bases, and 10 bases separated the two germline ends. The CDR3 has 14 amino acids. CDR3 in amino acids: CASSVAPGVDTQYF. The CDR3 bases are TGTGCCAGCAGCGTAGCACCGGGGGTAGATACGCAGTATTTT. The full variable domain, rest sourced from reference TRBV9 and TRBJ2-3, is DSGVTQTPKHLITATGQRVTLRCSPRSGDLSVYWYQQSLDQGLQFLIQYYNGEERAKGNILERFSAQQFPDLHSELNLSSLELGDSALYFCASSVAPGVDTQYFGPGTRLTVL.

This clonotype appeared a few times. This chain connects TRBV9 to TRBJ1-2, with a weak D call TRBD1 (6 bases). Germline V CDR1 and CDR2: SGDLS, YYNGEE. The CDR3 consists of 13 residues. V dropped 5 bases and J dropped 10 bases, with 18 bases sitting between them. CDR3 residues: CASRPGAQGDYTF. The CDR3 region has the DNA TGTGCCAGCAGACCAGGGGCCCAAGGGGACTACACCTTC.

The chain has TRBV5-1 and TRBJ2-6; no definite D call. The germline gives CDR1 SGHRS, CDR2 YFSETQ. V was clipped by 6 bases and J by 0 bases, with 16 bases between them. This CDR3 is built from 17 residues. The chain's CDR3 is CASNPGSPPSGANVLTF. As DNA, the CDR3 is TGCGCCAGCAACCCGGGCTCTCCCCCCTCTGGGGCCAACGTCCTGACTTTC.

The V and J genes are TRBV20-1 and TRBJ2-5; D is perhaps TRBD2 (5 bases). Germline V gene sequence: CDR1 DFQATT, CDR2 SNEGSKA (reference sequence). V lost 5 bases and J lost 1, with 20 bases in between. The CDR3 loop spans 16 amino acids. The CDR3 coding sequence is TGCAGTGCTCCGACTTTCCGCGCGGGCTCCCAAGAGACCCAGTACTTC. It encodes CSAPTFRAGSQETQYF.

This clonotype was detected a few times. Germline and junction disagree at one end, which may indicate a read error. The chain uses TRBV10-3 and TRBJ2-7; 12 bases match TRBD1. The CDR3 totals 13 residues. Germline V CDR1 and CDR2: ENHRY, SYGVKD. The CDR3 protein is CAIGDRGPYEQYF. The DNA for the CDR3 is TGTGCCATCGGGGACAGGGGGCCCTACGAGCAGTACTTT.

This clonotype was seen only a few times. The rearrangement joins TRBV20-1 to TRBJ2-5; D ambiguous. Looked up from germline, CDR1 is DFQATT and CDR2 is SNEGSKA (reference sequence). Trimming cost V 5 bases and J 3 bases, with 7 bases left between them. There are 11 residues in the CDR3. The CDR3: CSAPLKETQYF. In DNA, the CDR3 is TGCAGTGCTCCCCTAAAAGAGACCCAGTACTTC.

This chain links TRBV27 with TRBJ1-6; 8 bases map to TRBD1. Germline CDR1 and CDR2: MNHEY and SMNVEV (reference sequence). J gave up 1 base and V 5 bases, and 7 bases lay outside the gene matches. The CDR3 totals 17 residues. CDR3 amino acids: CASSHRTGWSYNSPLHF. CDR3 coding DNA: TGTGCCAGCAGTCACAGGACAGGGTGGTCCTATAATTCACCCCTCCACTTT.

The chain joins TRBV7-2 to TRBJ1-5; D call uncertain. This CDR3 contains 12 residues. The germline V and J ends were trimmed by 1 base and 6 bases, with 4 bases remaining between them. CDR1 and CDR2 from the germline V gene are SGHTA and FQGNSA. CDR3 sequence: CTSSLDGQPQHF. Written as DNA, the CDR3 is TGTACCAGCAGCTTAGACGGTCAGCCCCAGCATTTT.

The genes are TRBV7-6 and TRBJ2-4, with 7 bases lining up with TRBD1. Trimming removed 5 bases from V and 13 bases from J; junction bases left unmatched: 17. Looked up from germline, CDR1 is SGHVS and CDR2 is FNYEAQ. The CDR3 sequence is 15 residues long. In DNA form, the CDR3 reads TGTGCCAGCAGCCTAACGACAGGGACCTACAATGAGCAGTACTTC. This codes for CASSLTTGTYNEQYF.

The rearrangement links TRBV4-3 to TRBJ2-7, with TRBD2 as a possible D gene (5 bases). The CDR3 covers 14 residues. V lost 2 bases to trimming and J lost 4 bases, with 12 bases between them. Per the germline V gene, CDR1 is LGHNA and CDR2 is YSLEER. CDR3 region: CASSQSRTLYEQYF. The CDR3 DNA follows: TGCGCCAGCAGCCAATCCAGGACTCTTTACGAGCAGTACTTC.

Turning to this clonotype: Mismatch with germline at one junction end may stem from a read error. Here the CDR3 reads CSARDPEGRTDTRYF. CDR3 nucleotide sequence: TGCAGTGCTAGAGATCCGGAGGGGAGAACAGATACGCGGTATTTT. V and J are TRBV20-1 and TRBJ2-3; TRBD2 is a possible D gene (6 bases). This CDR3 contains 15 residues. Germline V lookup: CDR1 DFQATT, CDR2 SNEGSKA (reference sequence).

Comments on this clonotype: At one end the junction does not follow the germline gene, possibly because of a read error. V and J are TRBV4-3 and TRBJ2-1; D remains ambiguous. The CDR3 runs to 17 residues. Germline assignment: CDR1 LGHNA and CDR2 YSLEER. CDR3 in amino acids: CASSQDSGMSAYNGQFF. In DNA, the CDR3 is TGCGCCAGCAGCCAAGATTCGGGTATGAGCGCCTACAATGGGCAGTTCTTC.